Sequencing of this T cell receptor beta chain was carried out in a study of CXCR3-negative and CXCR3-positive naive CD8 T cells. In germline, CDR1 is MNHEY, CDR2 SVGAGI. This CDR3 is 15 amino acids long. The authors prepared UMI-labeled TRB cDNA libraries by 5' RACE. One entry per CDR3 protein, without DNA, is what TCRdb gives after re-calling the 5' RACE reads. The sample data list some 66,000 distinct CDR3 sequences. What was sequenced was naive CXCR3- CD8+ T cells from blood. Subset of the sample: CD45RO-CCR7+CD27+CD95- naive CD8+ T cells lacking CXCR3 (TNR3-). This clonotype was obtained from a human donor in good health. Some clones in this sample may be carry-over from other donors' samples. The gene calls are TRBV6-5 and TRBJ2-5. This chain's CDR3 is CASSYGVGNLETQYF.